This TCR beta chain is from a study of B cell selection in AIRE deficiency. The assay was immunoSEQ multiplex PCR, and TCRdb's table has in-frame clones only and misses some. This table holds around 20,000 clones, about 94% found once. As regards this clone: The target antigen is unknown.

The germline gives CDR1 LGHNT, CDR2 FRNRAP. The V end lost 6 bases, the J end lost 4 bases, and 22 bases lay between the germline ends. CDR3 size: 17 residues. Regulatory T cells were sorted as CD4+CD25hiCD127low/negative. General study results and limits: Around 30% of healthy-shared Treg TCRbeta sequences appeared in patient Tconv cells. Of a few thousand shared Treg TCRbeta sequences, around 32% were healthy-only, around 10% patient-only.

The TCR comes from a human donor with AIRE deficiency. The gene calls are TRBV12-5 and TRBJ2-1, with TRBD2 as a possible D gene (7 bases). What was sequenced was Tregs sorted from PBMCs. The CDR3 sequence: CASGRGRGEGRYNEQFF. CDR3 nucleotide sequence: TGTGCTAGTGGCAGAGGTAGGGGGGAGGGCCGTTACAATGAGCAGTTCTTC.